The source of this T cell receptor (beta chain) is a study of CD8 T cells in Susac syndrome. Study overall: Active disease was present in roughly 6 of the sequenced Susac syndrome patients, and remission in fewer than ten.

RNA was extracted with the RNeasy kit, and a quantity of roughly 0.5 to 1 ug was reverse transcribed using random hexamers. A multiplex approach, immunoSEQ multiplex PCR, amplified TCR beta CDR3 across 54 Vbeta and 13 Jbeta. TCRdb called the immunoSEQ multiplex PCR reads again in MiXCR, with one record for every CDR3 protein. The sample includes 120,000 to 150,000 distinct CDR3 sequences, almost 96% seen only once; the top ten take less than 0.085%. The sequencing sample was made of CD4+ T cells from PBMCs. This TCR was recovered from a human donor with Susac syndrome.

The CDR3 here is CASSPEPGVPSPYEQYF. In DNA form, the CDR3 reads TGCGCCAGCAGCCCCGAGCCTGGGGTGCCATCTCCGTACGAGCAGTACTTC. This chain links TRBV4-1 with TRBJ2-7, with D hard to call. CDR3 length equals 17 residues. Germline V lookup: CDR1 MGHRA, CDR2 YSYEKL. The V end was cut by 4 bases, the J end by 4 bases, with 23 bases between.